The sequence of this T cell receptor beta chain was determined in a study of PD-1 blockade in classical Hodgkin lymphoma. Regarding the study as a whole: The diversity seen at baseline in complete responders resembled that of newly diagnosed patients. The authors have not defined what causes the repertoire differences, possibly disease activity or prior therapy. Newly diagnosed patients had baseline TCR diversity that was reportedly lower than that of healthy donors.

Here immunoSEQ multiplex PCR was the method, and the copy in TCRdb shows in-frame clones only, minus some. The repertoire holds under 20,000 clones, about 80% seen once, with roughly 40% in the top ten. In the case of this clone: Its specificity is not known.

Time point denoted: cycle 4 day 1 (C4D1), after more than 5 weeks of nivolumab. Every single patient, without exception, relapsed after autologous stem cell transplantation, and brentuximab vedotin exposure varied. CDR3 length: 15 amino acids. Germline CDR1 is LNHDA and CDR2 is SQIVND (reference sequence). V was pared by 5 bases and J by 0 bases, with 11 bases between. The TCR comes from a human donor with classical Hodgkin lymphoma. The sample consisted of peripheral blood mononuclear cells (PBMCs), taken before the fourth cycle of nivolumab. The chain combines TRBV19 with TRBJ1-5; the D is unclear. In DNA, the CDR3 is TGTGCCAGTAGTCTCCAGGCCGATAGCAATCAGCCCCAGCATTTT. As protein: CASSLQADSNQPQHF.